Listed below are T cell receptor beta chains from one sample, sequenced in a study of post-analysis software for immune sequencing data. MiXCR was run by TCRdb on the PCR reads, yielding one entry per CDR3 protein. The data contain around 440,000 distinct CDR3 sequences, 40% to 55% of them seen just once; the ten biggest clones take up roughly 12%. The specimen sequenced was blood. The receptors come from a girl under 18 with multiple sclerosis. Each CDR3 is given with its conserved first and last residue. A D gene is named only where the DNA matches it firmly.

D: TRBD2; J: TRBJ2-7; V: TRBV27; CDR3: CASSRRTSGGSYEQYF
D: TRBD2; J: TRBJ2-7; V: TRBV5-1; CDR3: CASSLSLSGSLGQYF
D: -; J: TRBJ2-3; V: TRBV12-3/TRBV12-4; CDR3: CASSPSLSDTDTQYF
D: -; J: TRBJ2-7; V: TRBV20-1; CDR3: CSAVGLRDPNYEQYF
D: -; J: -; V: TRBV2; CDR3: CASSETSEQYF
D: -; J: TRBJ2-1; V: TRBV12-3/TRBV12-4; CDR3: CASSLVVPEQFF
D: -; J: TRBJ2-1; V: TRBV7-9; CDR3: CASTPGSNEQFF
D: TRBD1; J: TRBJ2-7; V: TRBV7-9; CDR3: CASSARTGNHEQYF
D: -; J: TRBJ2-7; V: TRBV5-1; CDR3: CASSSGPSAQSYERYF
D: -; J: TRBJ2-1; V: TRBV5-1; CDR3: CASSPISLASEQFF
D: TRBD2; J: TRBJ2-3; V: TRBV12-3/TRBV12-4; CDR3: CASSGTSGSADAQYF